This TCR beta chain was observed in a study of vaccination effects on CD4 cells after COVID-19. About this clone: No antigen is known for it.

The CDR3 is 13 amino acids. After removal of 8 bases from V and 6 bases from J, the junction contained 4 bases not matched to a gene. Data came from immunoSEQ multiplex PCR; TCRdb stores just in-frame clones and leaves some out. The repertoire holds tens of thousands of clones, around 70% seen once, with roughly 2% in the top ten. Once cultured for approximately eleven days, the cells underwent separation to obtain CD4+ T cells. Two doses of either BNT162b2 or mRNA-1273 were given to each participant. Half-medium changes using IL-2 medium occurred on days 3 and 7. The V gene is TRBV12-3 or TRBV12-4, the J gene TRBJ2-3; TRBD2 matches at 11 bases. The sample here was CD4+ T cells from PBMCs cultured without peptide, taken after COVID-19 vaccination. The sequence derives from a human donor who received a COVID-19 vaccine. The CDR3 DNA follows: TGTGCCAGCCCTAGCGGGGGGTGGGATACGCAGTATTTT. Its translation: CASPSGGWDTQYF.